Here is one T cell receptor beta chain with its context. This sample was included in a study of blood T cell repertoires in COVID-19. As for the study in general: Spain, Italy and the United States supplied samples that represented acute and convalescent COVID-19. The analysed material was cDNA or gDNA that came from T cells, B-cell-depleted T cells, or PBMCs.

Per the original data handling: Estimates of nucleated cell counts were drawn from the amplification of reference gene primers. The protocol was immunoSEQ multiplex PCR, while the TCRdb copy is restricted to in-frame clones and leaves out a portion. The DNA gave D and trimming, while V, J and clone size come from that table. This table holds more than 70,000 clones, roughly 86% found once. Input material: peripheral blood. This TCR was recovered from a man in his forties or fifties with active or convalescent COVID-19.

The CDR3 loop reads CASSLSGARDYGYTF. The DNA of the CDR3 is TGTGCCAGCAGTTTATCAGGGGCGCGCGACTATGGCTACACCTTC. This chain uses TRBV27 with TRBJ1-2; D is perhaps TRBD1 (5 bases). This CDR3 is 15 amino acids long. Trimming removed 0 bases at V and 3 bases at J, with 11 bases between. The germline CDR1 and CDR2 sequences are MNHEY and SMNVEV (reference sequence).